The sequence of this TCR beta chain was determined in a study of blood T cell repertoires in COVID-19. Study-level background: Nucleic acid was either cDNA or gDNA, and it came from T cells, B-cell-depleted T cells, or PBMCs.

V was clipped by 7 bases and J by 4 bases, with 11 bases between them. Germline V CDR1 and CDR2: SNHLY, FYNNEI. The CDR3 runs to 13 residues. TCRdb's table, derived via immunoSEQ multiplex PCR, lists solely in-frame clones and lacks some. The data contain over 200,000 clones, roughly 80% of them singletons. The sample taken for sequencing was peripheral blood. This TCR was sampled from a human donor in a cohort sampled during active COVID-19. V usage is TRBV2 and J usage is TRBJ1-5; the D gene is possibly TRBD1 (5 bases). The CDR3 loop reads CASKGAGNQPQHF. The CDR3 DNA sequence: TGTGCCAGCAAAGGGGCAGGGAATCAGCCCCAGCATTTT.